A single sample gave rise to the 21 T cell receptor beta chains below, sequenced in a study of shared clonotypes between healthy human individuals. Libraries were prepared by immunoSEQ multiplex PCR; TCRdb keeps only in-frame clonotypes and omits some of them. The repertoire holds 1.5 million to 2.5 million clones, with approximately 95% as singletons. Naive CD8 cells lacked CD45RO, underwent positive selection for CCR7 and left out terminally differentiated effector memory CD45RA+ cells. Material: naive CD8+ T cells sorted from blood. These receptors originate from a man between 18 and 29 years old in good health.

Only one count was recorded for this clone. The chain combines TRBV7-8 with TRBJ2-7; unclear D gene. Germline V gene data show CDR1 as SGHVS and CDR2 as FQNEAQ. This CDR3 spans 15 amino acids. The V gene lost 1 base and the J gene lost 0 bases, with 10 bases spanning the gap. CDR3 protein: CASSLEGGDSYEQYF. CDR3 DNA: TGTGCCAGCAGCTTAGAAGGCGGAGACTCCTACGAGCAGTACTTC. The entire variable domain, with the rest obtained from reference TRBV7-8 and TRBJ2-7, is as follows: GAGVSQSPRYKVAKRGQDVALRCDPISGHVSLFWYQQALGQGPEFLTYFQNEAQLDKSGLPSDRFFAERPEGSVSTLKIQRTQQEDSAVYLCASSLEGGDSYEQYFGPGTRLTVT.

CDR3 nucleotide sequence: TGTGCCAGCAGCACTGACGACTACCCCACAGATACGCAGTATTTT. It yields the protein CASSTDDYPTDTQYF. V and J are TRBV11-3 and TRBJ2-3; D might be TRBD2 (5 bases). The CDR3 extends over 15 amino acids. Between the trimmed V and J ends, which lost 5 bases and 2 bases, there was a span of 14 bases. The germline CDR1 and CDR2 sequences are SGHNT and YENEEA.

The V gene is TRBV4-1, the J gene TRBJ1-5; tentatively, D is TRBD1 (5 bases). V gave up 1 base and J gave up 1 base, with 11 bases separating them. The CDR3 is 16 residues long. Germline CDR1 MGHRA, CDR2 YSYEKL. CDR3 amino acids: CASSQVRATSNQPQHF. The CDR3 coding sequence is TGCGCCAGCAGCCAAGTCAGGGCTACCAGCAATCAGCCCCAGCATTTT.

The genes are TRBV27 and TRBJ2-5, with a weak D call TRBD2 (6 bases). The CDR3 runs 16 residues. V gave up 0 bases and J gave up 5 bases, with 16 bases separating them. The germline CDR1 and CDR2 sequences are MNHEY and SMNVEV (reference sequence). DNA for the CDR3: TGTGCCAGCAGTTTATCGATGGGGGAGGAGGGGGAGACCCAGTACTTC. This gives the protein CASSLSMGEEGETQYF.

The chain combines TRBV28 with TRBJ2-1; D not resolved. The germline V gene has CDR1 MDHEN and CDR2 SYDVKM. V was clipped by 1 base and J by 9 bases, with 10 bases between them. The CDR3 extends over 13 amino acids. In DNA, the CDR3 is TGTGCCAGCAGTTTATCCCCCCGCAGTGAGCAGTTCTTC. Encoded protein: CASSLSPRSEQFF.

This clone was seen only once. This sample includes further DNA sequences coding for the same CDR3. The rearrangement joins TRBV7-9 to TRBJ2-2, with D unclear. The V gene's germline CDR1 is SEHNR and CDR2 FQNEAQ (reference sequence). Trimming took off 2 bases at V and 1 base at J, with 8 bases between the two ends. The CDR3 is 15 amino acids. The CDR3 loop is CASSLRAGNTGELFF. The DNA of the CDR3 is TGTGCCAGCAGCTTACGAGCAGGGAACACCGGGGAGCTGTTTTTT.

V usage is TRBV19 and J usage is TRBJ2-3; TRBD1 agrees at 8 bases. This CDR3 spans 14 amino acids. Germline V gene lookup returns CDR1 LNHDA and CDR2 SQIVND (reference sequence). Trimming took 7 bases from V and 1 from J; bases not matched to a gene: 4. CDR3 residues: CASTGGWGTDTQYF. In nucleotides, the CDR3 is TGTGCCAGTACAGGGGGCTGGGGCACAGATACGCAGTATTTT.

The rearrangement joins TRBV13 to TRBJ1-1; TRBD1 matches at 9 bases. The germline gives CDR1 PRHDT, CDR2 FYEKMQ (reference sequence). The CDR3 has 16 residues. The ends lost 5 bases at V and 3 bases at J; junction bases unmatched: 10. CDR3 sequence reads: CASSTAGTGYDTEAFF. Here the CDR3 DNA reads TGTGCCAGCAGCACAGCCGGGACAGGGTATGACACTGAAGCTTTCTTT. Full variable domain (remainder filled in from reference TRBV13 and TRBJ1-1): AAGVIQSPRHLIKEKRETATLKCYPIPRHDTVYWYQQGPGQDPQFLISFYEKMQSDKGSIPDRFSAQQFSDYHSELNMSSLELGDSALYFCASSTAGTGYDTEAFFGQGTRLTVV.

The rearrangement links TRBV2 to TRBJ1-2, with 7 bases fitting TRBD1. The CDR3 runs to 13 residues. V was clipped by 8 bases and J by 5 bases; unmatched bases: 8. Germline CDR1 SNHLY, CDR2 FYNNEI. The CDR3 coding sequence is TGTGCCAGCGTAGGGGGCGCGGGGTATGGCTACACCTTC. It codes for CASVGGAGYGYTF.

As concerns this clone: Other DNA sequences within the sample encode an identical CDR3. V is TRBV9 and J is TRBJ2-1, with 12 positions matching TRBD2. CDR1 and CDR2 (germline): SGDLS, YYNGEE. The CDR3 is made up of 16 amino acids. After removal of 3 bases from V and 3 bases from J, the junction contained 4 bases not matched to a gene. The DNA of the CDR3 is TGTGCCAGCAGCGGGAGACTAGCGGGAGTCTACAATGAGCAGTTCTTC. Residues: CASSGRLAGVYNEQFF.

The chain is built from TRBV21-1 and TRBJ1-4. TRBV21-1 is assigned pseudogene status. There are 11 residues in the CDR3. In DNA form, the CDR3 reads TGTGCCAGCAGCAGGGGGGAAAAACTGTTTTTT. Translated, it gives CASSRGEKLFF.

The V and J genes are TRBV10-3 and TRBJ2-2, with 8 bases matching TRBD1. Germline loops: CDR1 ENHRY, CDR2 SYGVKD. Losses at the gene ends were 9 bases for V and 2 bases for J; bases not matched to a gene: 5. This CDR3 is built from 14 residues. The CDR3 loop is CAIQGAPNTGELFF. Here the CDR3 DNA reads TGTGCCATTCAGGGGGCTCCAAACACCGGGGAGCTGTTTTTT.

The J gene is TRBJ2-1, the V gene TRBV5-6; D is unclear. The length of the CDR3 is 13 residues. The germline CDR1 and CDR2 sequences are SGHDT and YYEEEE. V was shortened by 6 bases and J by 2 bases, with 9 bases between the two germline ends. The CDR3 loop is CASTQTAYNEQFF. The CDR3 DNA sequence: TGTGCCAGCACCCAGACTGCCTACAATGAGCAGTTCTTC.

The chain couples TRBV7-2 to TRBJ2-1; D may be TRBD1 or TRBD2 (5 bases each). Trimming removed 1 base at V and 10 bases at J, with 11 bases between. The germline V gene has CDR1 SGHTA and CDR2 FQGNSA. The CDR3 runs to 13 residues. CDR3 protein: CASSLGDAPEQFF. The CDR3 bases are TGTGCCAGCAGCTTAGGGGACGCACCAGAGCAGTTCTTC.

The chain is built from TRBV7-8 and TRBJ2-7; TRBD2 agrees at 12 bases. The CDR3 is 15 amino acids. Per germline, CDR1 SGHVS and CDR2 FQNEAQ. V lost 5 bases, J lost 3 bases, and 5 bases stayed unmatched. The CDR3 is CASSPTTSGSYEQYF. CDR3 bases: TGTGCCAGCAGCCCTACGACTAGCGGGAGCTACGAGCAGTACTTC.

This chain connects TRBV7-8 to TRBJ2-3; 14 bases are a match to TRBD2. The ends lost 5 bases at V and 0 bases at J; junction bases unmatched: 4. This CDR3 is 17 amino acids long. Germline-derived CDR1 and CDR2 are SGHVS and FQNEAQ. CDR3 sequence (DNA): TGTGCCAGCAGCCGGGGACTAGCGGGAGCTAGCACAGATACGCAGTATTTT. It codes for CASSRGLAGASTDTQYF.

The chain carries TRBV2 and TRBJ1-4, with D possibly being TRBD1 (6 bases). The V and J ends lost 4 bases and 6 bases respectively, with 15 bases between them. CDR1 and CDR2 from the germline V gene are SNHLY and FYNNEI. The CDR3 sequence is 15 residues long. The CDR3 protein is CASSGQGKGDEKLFF. Here the CDR3 DNA reads TGTGCCAGCAGTGGCCAAGGGAAGGGGGATGAAAAACTGTTTTTT.

The chain carries TRBV28 and TRBJ2-5, with D unresolved. V gave up 2 bases and J gave up 2 bases, with 12 bases separating them. The germline V gene has CDR1 MDHEN and CDR2 SYDVKM. The CDR3 sequence is 15 residues long. The CDR3 coding sequence is TGTGCCAGCAGTTTAGGCCGGTACCCTCAAGAGACCCAGTACTTC. It yields the protein CASSLGRYPQETQYF.

This chain links TRBV14 with TRBJ1-1; maybe TRBD1 (5 bases). This CDR3 contains 14 residues. Trimming took off 1 base at V and 5 bases at J, with 11 bases between the two ends. The germline gives CDR1 SGHDN, CDR2 FVKESK. The CDR3 region is CASSQAPAGTEAFF. CDR3 bases: TGTGCCAGCAGCCAAGCCCCGGCAGGGACTGAAGCTTTCTTT.

The chain is built from TRBV7-9 and TRBJ2-7; D not certain. V shed 4 bases and J shed 6 bases, with 13 bases lying between them. CDR1 and CDR2 from the germline V gene are SEHNR and FQNEAQ (reference sequence). This CDR3 is built from 13 residues. The chain's CDR3 is CASSSGPVPEQYF. The CDR3 DNA sequence: TGTGCCAGCAGCTCGGGCCCAGTACCCGAGCAGTACTTC.

The chain joins TRBV7-9 to TRBJ1-2, with a tentative D call TRBD1 (6 bases). This CDR3 is 14 amino acids long. The germline gives CDR1 SEHNR, CDR2 FQNEAQ (reference sequence). The V and J ends lost 2 bases and 6 bases respectively, with 13 bases between them. This chain's CDR3 is CASSLTETGNGYTF. Written as DNA, the CDR3 is TGTGCCAGCAGCTTAACCGAGACAGGAAATGGCTACACCTTC.